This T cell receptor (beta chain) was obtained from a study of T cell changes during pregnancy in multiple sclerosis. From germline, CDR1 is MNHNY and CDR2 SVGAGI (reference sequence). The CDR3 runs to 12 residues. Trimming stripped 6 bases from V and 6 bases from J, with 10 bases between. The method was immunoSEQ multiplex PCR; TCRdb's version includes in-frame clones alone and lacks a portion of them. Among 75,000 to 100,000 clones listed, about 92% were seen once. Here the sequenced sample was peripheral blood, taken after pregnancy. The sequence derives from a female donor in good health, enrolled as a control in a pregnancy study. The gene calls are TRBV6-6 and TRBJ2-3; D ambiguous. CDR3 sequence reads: CASSQTRDTQYF. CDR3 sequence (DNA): TGTGCCAGCAGCCAGACCAGGGATACGCAGTATTTT.